The source of this T cell receptor (beta chain) is a study of blood T cell repertoires in COVID-19. Germline V lookup: CDR1 SQVTM, CDR2 ANQGSEA. V shed 6 bases and J 0 bases; nucleotides not matched to a gene: 5. The CDR3 contains 14 residues. Source study methods: Nucleated cell number was recorded as an estimate derived from reference gene primer amplification. Sequencing used immunoSEQ multiplex PCR; TCRdb keeps in-frame clones, though not all of them. Clonal size and the V and J genes are those of that table, whereas D and trimming came from the DNA. The repertoire holds some 42,000 clones, with around 86% as singletons.

The sample taken for sequencing was peripheral blood. The TCR was taken from a human donor in a cohort sampled during active COVID-19. V usage is TRBV29-1 and J usage is TRBJ1-3; 7 bases agree with TRBD1. CDR3 bases: TGCAGCGTCAGGACAGGAATCTCTGGAAACACCATATATTTT. Translated, it gives CSVRTGISGNTIYF.